This T cell receptor beta chain is drawn from a study of beta chain features in type 1 diabetes. The sequenced template was cDNA made from the entire isolated RNA. Sequenced by immunoSEQ multiplex PCR; TCRdb stores in-frame clones only, minus some. The data hold around 300,000 clones, with over 12% observed a single time. As for this clone: The antigen is undetermined.

The V end lost 7 bases, the J end lost 9 bases, and 15 bases lay between the germline ends. This CDR3 is 11 amino acids long. Germline CDR1 and CDR2: GTSNPN and SVGIG (reference sequence). Study-wide results and limits: Naive, central memory and Treg TCRB repertoires seemed to resemble each other more closely in patients than they did in healthy donors. For TCRB rearrangement, an influence of HLA type remained unresolved here. Shorter TCRB CDR3s, moderately but significantly so, were found in Type 1 diabetes patients in all four CD4+ subsets. Fewer insertions but more deletions were seen at VDJ junctions in type 1 diabetes patients.

The TCR originated in a man aged 18 to 30 with type 1 diabetes. The chain joins TRBV30 to TRBJ1-1, with D maybe TRBD1 (6 bases). Material: naive CD4+ T cells from blood. The DNA for the CDR3 is TGTGCCTTCTACAGGGTTGGGAAAGCTTTCTTT. Translated, it gives CAFYRVGKAFF.